The rows below give T cell receptor beta chains drawn from one sample of a study of early T cells in non-severe SARS-CoV-2 infection. TCRdb independently ran MiXCR on the 5' RACE reads; one entry per CDR3 protein. The data hold tens of thousands of distinct CDR3 sequences, with 6.2% observed a single time. Sequencing input: whole blood. The receptor set was obtained from an adult who was a healthcare worker with PCR-confirmed SARS-CoV-2 infection or an uninfected control (not recorded which). Both conserved end residues are trimmed from each CDR3. Each record gives: V gene, CDR3 protein.

V gene: TRBV6-6
CDR3 protein: ASQGGTNTEAF

V gene: TRBV30
CDR3 protein: AWSVGHNQGTDTQY

V gene: TRBV5-6
CDR3 protein: ASSTMGDLYEQY

V gene: TRBV10-3
CDR3 protein: AISHTSGERSYEQY

V gene: TRBV29-1
CDR3 protein: SVDLGSSGTDTQY

V gene: TRBV29-1
CDR3 protein: SAVGQLYGYT

V gene: TRBV18
CDR3 protein: ASSRVLNTEAF

V gene: TRBV11-2
CDR3 protein: ASSLDLVGVRGYT

V gene: TRBV18
CDR3 protein: ASSPRLYRGFTDTQY

V gene: TRBV10-3
CDR3 protein: AISETDTQY

V gene: TRBV7-6
CDR3 protein: ASSFLGARDTQY

V gene: TRBV20-1
CDR3 protein: SASYDGRSNQPQH

V gene: TRBV6-2/TRBV6-3
CDR3 protein: AALQGSAGEQF

V gene: TRBV7-9
CDR3 protein: ASSSDAGEETQY

V gene: TRBV11-2
CDR3 protein: ASSFNSYGGYEQY

V gene: TRBV18
CDR3 protein: ASSPVPRTLNQPQH

V gene: TRBV10-3
CDR3 protein: AISSKETQY

V gene: TRBV6-6
CDR3 protein: ASSPDRVYSPLH

V gene: TRBV27
CDR3 protein: ASSLSGSYSNQPQH

V gene: TRBV12-3/TRBV12-4
CDR3 protein: ASSLSQGLRETQY

V gene: TRBV27
CDR3 protein: ASSAGTSNTGELF

V gene: TRBV11-2
CDR3 protein: ASSSRGRVYTGELF

V gene: TRBV12-3/TRBV12-4
CDR3 protein: ASSRRGPEVEKETQY

V gene: TRBV20-1
CDR3 protein: SAAGTSGGGTDTQY

V gene: TRBV10-3
CDR3 protein: AIRVTGELF

V gene: TRBV6-5
CDR3 protein: ASSPGTARDTQY

V gene: TRBV28
CDR3 protein: ASSLAGTSTDTQY

V gene: TRBV19
CDR3 protein: ASSLAWGGHEQF

V gene: TRBV10-3
CDR3 protein: AISEQVILNTEAF

V gene: TRBV28
CDR3 protein: ASSRGRQETQY

V gene: TRBV5-1
CDR3 protein: ASSFVDSQETQY

V gene: TRBV11-2
CDR3 protein: ASSFQGLNQPQH

V gene: TRBV2
CDR3 protein: ASSIQGRMANTEAF

V gene: TRBV10-2
CDR3 protein: ASSELGGNQPQH

V gene: TRBV5-6
CDR3 protein: ASTHWGEYNEQF

V gene: TRBV9
CDR3 protein: ASSVSSGTVSQETQY

V gene: TRBV7-6
CDR3 protein: ASSRSETVNIQY

V gene: TRBV28
CDR3 protein: ASSYQGYNEQF

V gene: TRBV18
CDR3 protein: ASSRASGSDTQY

V gene: TRBV5-5
CDR3 protein: ASSTELWGTEAF

V gene: TRBV5-8
CDR3 protein: ASRPGLISYNEQF

V gene: TRBV11-2
CDR3 protein: ASRIGRGGPDTQY

V gene: TRBV6-2/TRBV6-3
CDR3 protein: ASSYQQVSNQPQH

V gene: TRBV7-3
CDR3 protein: ASSLTPNYGYT

V gene: TRBV29-1
CDR3 protein: SVPGGAGTGELF

V gene: TRBV30
CDR3 protein: AWKEAGGPQTQY

V gene: TRBV7-6
CDR3 protein: ASSSGTARSGNTIY

V gene: TRBV2
CDR3 protein: ASLRDTGNTIY

V gene: TRBV7-9
CDR3 protein: ASRAGGNTGELF

V gene: TRBV12-2
CDR3 protein: AVGRCAEFYEQY

V gene: TRBV6-2/TRBV6-3
CDR3 protein: ASSLQDSPLH

V gene: TRBV6-6
CDR3 protein: ASSMKGGPTNQPQH

V gene: TRBV7-8
CDR3 protein: ASSPEAF

V gene: TRBV24-1
CDR3 protein: ATADRDEQY